These T cell receptor beta chains were read from a single sample in a study of beta chain features in type 1 diabetes. Repertoires were generated with immunoSEQ multiplex PCR, while TCRdb's copy carries only in-frame clones and drops some. Of 630,000 or so clones in the sample, 11% to 15% are singletons; the top ten hold around 0.04%. Sequenced input: naive CD4+ T cells from blood. These TCRs come from a man between 18 and 29 years old with type 1 diabetes. Both conserved end residues are part of each CDR3. The D gene is left open where the match is weak. Clone size appears in some rows only: once, few, many, or a class for an expanded clone.

V gene: TRBV5-6
D gene: -
J gene: TRBJ1-2
clone size: -
CDR3 DNA: TGTGCCAGCAGCTTGGATGCCAGGGGAACCTATGGCTACACCTTC
CDR3 protein: CASSLDARGTYGYTF

V gene: TRBV2
D gene: -
J gene: TRBJ2-3
clone size: few
CDR3 DNA: TGTGCCAGCAGTGGACGTGGGGGATTGACAGATACGCAGTATTTT
CDR3 protein: CASSGRGGLTDTQYF

V gene: TRBV4-1
D gene: -
J gene: TRBJ2-3
clone size: -
CDR3 DNA: TGCGCCAGCAGCCCCGTAGGGGAGGTTAGCACAGATACGCAGTATTTT
CDR3 protein: CASSPVGEVSTDTQYF

V gene: TRBV29-1
D gene: -
J gene: TRBJ2-3
clone size: few
CDR3 DNA: TGCAGCGCCTTTCGGACACCTACTAGCACAGATACGCAGTATTTT
CDR3 protein: CSAFRTPTSTDTQYF

V gene: TRBV5-1
D gene: -
J gene: TRBJ1-4
clone size: once
CDR3 DNA: TGCGCCAGCAGCTTACTTGCAACTAATGAAAAACTGTTTTTT
CDR3 protein: CASSLLATNEKLFF

V gene: TRBV4-1
D gene: -
J gene: TRBJ2-3
clone size: -
CDR3 DNA: TGCGCCAGCAGCCAAGGGGGACGAATAGCCACAGATACGCAGTATTTT
CDR3 protein: CASSQGGRIATDTQYF

V gene: TRBV4-2
D gene: -
J gene: TRBJ2-1
clone size: few
CDR3 DNA: TGTGCCAGCAGCCAAGGATCCTACAATGAGCAGTTCTTC
CDR3 protein: CASSQGSYNEQFF

V gene: TRBV4-1
D gene: TRBD2
J gene: TRBJ2-1
clone size: many
CDR3 DNA: TGCGCCAGCAGCCCTGGACTAGCAAGCAATGAGCAGTTCTTC
CDR3 protein: CASSPGLASNEQFF

V gene: TRBV27
D gene: TRBD1
J gene: TRBJ1-2
clone size: -
CDR3 DNA: TGTGCCAGCAGTTCCCCCCGGACAGGGAACTATGGCTACACCTTC
CDR3 protein: CASSSPRTGNYGYTF

V gene: TRBV5-1
D gene: -
J gene: TRBJ1-6
clone size: few
CDR3 DNA: TGCGCCAGCAGCTTGCACCAGGGTGGATCACCCCTCCACTTT
CDR3 protein: CASSLHQGGSPLHF

V gene: TRBV28
D gene: TRBD1
J gene: TRBJ1-1
clone size: once
CDR3 DNA: TGTGCCAGCAGTCCATTAGGACAGGAAGGAGTTGAAGCTTTCTTT
CDR3 protein: CASSPLGQEGVEAFF

V gene: TRBV5-1
D gene: TRBD1
J gene: TRBJ2-5
clone size: few
CDR3 DNA: TGCGCCAGCAGCTCGACAGGGGGCAAGGGAGAGACCCAGTACTTC
CDR3 protein: CASSSTGGKGETQYF

V gene: TRBV6-5
D gene: TRBD1
J gene: TRBJ1-1
clone size: -
CDR3 DNA: TGTGCCAGCAGCTGGACAGGGGAGAACACTGAAGCTTTCTTT
CDR3 protein: CASSWTGENTEAFF

V gene: TRBV2
D gene: -
J gene: TRBJ2-5
clone size: -
CDR3 DNA: TGTGCCAGCAGTGCGGGAGTGGTCAAGGAGACCCAGTACTTC
CDR3 protein: CASSAGVVKETQYF

V gene: TRBV5-4
D gene: -
J gene: TRBJ2-2
clone size: few
CDR3 DNA: TGTGCCAGCAGCCGAGGGTTGTCCGGGGAGCTGTTTTTT
CDR3 protein: CASSRGLSGELFF

V gene: TRBV30
D gene: -
J gene: TRBJ2-2
clone size: -
CDR3 DNA: TGTGCCTTCCCCCCGGGACGGATCACCGGGGAGCTGTTTTTT
CDR3 protein: CAFPPGRITGELFF

V gene: TRBV9
D gene: -
J gene: TRBJ1-1
clone size: few
CDR3 DNA: TGTGCCAGCAGCGTAGAATCCGGGGGCACTGAAGCTTTCTTT
CDR3 protein: CASSVESGGTEAFF

V gene: TRBV6-1
D gene: -
J gene: TRBJ1-2
clone size: -
CDR3 DNA: TGTGCCAGCAGTGAAGTTGAGGGTTTCTATGGCTACACCTTC
CDR3 protein: CASSEVEGFYGYTF

V gene: TRBV7-2
D gene: -
J gene: TRBJ1-5
clone size: -
CDR3 DNA: TGTGCCAGCAGCTTGGGCCTCATTAGCAATCAGCCCCAGCATTTT
CDR3 protein: CASSLGLISNQPQHF

V gene: TRBV4-2
D gene: -
J gene: TRBJ2-6
clone size: few
CDR3 DNA: TGTGCCAGCAGCCTTCAAGCGGGCAGCAAAGTTGATATACCTGGGGCCAACGTCCTGACTTTC
CDR3 protein: CASSLQAGSKVDIPGANVLTF

V gene: TRBV4-2
D gene: -
J gene: TRBJ2-7
clone size: -
CDR3 DNA: TGTGCCAGCAGCCAAGAACAGAACTCCTACGAGCAGTACTTC
CDR3 protein: CASSQEQNSYEQYF

V gene: TRBV28
D gene: TRBD1
J gene: TRBJ1-5
clone size: few
CDR3 DNA: TGTGCCAGTATCACAGGGGGACATAATCAGCCCCAGCATTTT
CDR3 protein: CASITGGHNQPQHF

V gene: TRBV5-1
D gene: TRBD2
J gene: TRBJ2-7
clone size: few
CDR3 DNA: TGCGCCAGCAGTCCGCTGGGGACTAGCGGGAGACGGTACGAGCAGTACTTC
CDR3 protein: CASSPLGTSGRRYEQYF

V gene: TRBV29-1
D gene: -
J gene: TRBJ1-2
clone size: -
CDR3 DNA: TGCAGCGTTGTAATCGGGCAAAACTATGGCTACACCTTC
CDR3 protein: CSVVIGQNYGYTF

V gene: TRBV6-5
D gene: -
J gene: TRBJ2-1
clone size: few
CDR3 DNA: TGTGCCAGCAGTTACAAGCGAGATGAGCAGTTCTTC
CDR3 protein: CASSYKRDEQFF

V gene: TRBV15
D gene: -
J gene: TRBJ2-4
clone size: few
CDR3 DNA: TGTGCCACCAGCGTTTTAGGGGGGGACATTCAGTACTTC
CDR3 protein: CATSVLGGDIQYF

V gene: TRBV30
D gene: -
J gene: TRBJ1-6
clone size: -
CDR3 DNA: TGTGCCTGGAGTGGGCCCGATCCACACGGCCTCCACTTT
CDR3 protein: CAWSGPDPHGLHF

V gene: TRBV30
D gene: -
J gene: TRBJ2-7
clone size: few
CDR3 DNA: TGTGCCTGGAGCCGGGACACCTACGAGCAGTACTTC
CDR3 protein: CAWSRDTYEQYF

V gene: TRBV5-1
D gene: -
J gene: TRBJ2-2
clone size: few
CDR3 DNA: TGCGCCAGCAGCTTGGGGCGGCCCGCGAACACCGGGGAGCTGTTTTTT
CDR3 protein: CASSLGRPANTGELFF

V gene: TRBV30
D gene: -
J gene: TRBJ2-2
clone size: -
CDR3 DNA: TGTGCCTGGAGTGTATCCCTAGCTGGAACCGGGGAGCTGTTTTTT
CDR3 protein: CAWSVSLAGTGELFF

V gene: TRBV29-1
D gene: -
J gene: TRBJ1-1
clone size: -
CDR3 DNA: TGCAGCGTTGAGCTCGGACAGCTAGATAGTACAGCTTTCTTT
CDR3 protein: CSVELGQLDSTAFF

V gene: TRBV28
D gene: -
J gene: TRBJ1-2
clone size: -
CDR3 DNA: TGTGCCAGCACCATTTTTCCTGGGGATGGCTACACCTTC
CDR3 protein: CASTIFPGDGYTF

V gene: TRBV6-1
D gene: -
J gene: TRBJ2-4
clone size: -
CDR3 DNA: TGTGCCAGCAGTGTACGGACAGCCACAAACATTCAGTACTTC
CDR3 protein: CASSVRTATNIQYF

V gene: TRBV6-6
D gene: -
J gene: TRBJ1-5
clone size: -
CDR3 DNA: TGTGCCAGCAGAACTCGGGCCGGACTCCCCCAGCATTTT
CDR3 protein: CASRTRAGLPQHF

V gene: TRBV28
D gene: -
J gene: TRBJ2-5
clone size: -
CDR3 DNA: TGTGCCAGCAGTTTCAGATCGGGGACCCAGTACTTC
CDR3 protein: CASSFRSGTQYF

V gene: TRBV28
D gene: -
J gene: TRBJ1-2
clone size: -
CDR3 DNA: TGTGCCAGCAGTTTTGGGTCAGCGACCAACTATGGCTACACCTTC
CDR3 protein: CASSFGSATNYGYTF

V gene: TRBV30
D gene: -
J gene: TRBJ1-4
clone size: few
CDR3 DNA: TGTGCCTGGAGTCCCTTCGCGATGGGGGACCGGAGTGAAAAACTGTTTTTT
CDR3 protein: CAWSPFAMGDRSEKLFF

V gene: TRBV5-1
D gene: -
J gene: TRBJ2-1
clone size: -
CDR3 DNA: TGCGCCAGCGGCCGAGTCCGGGACAATGAGCAGTTCTTC
CDR3 protein: CASGRVRDNEQFF

V gene: TRBV25-1
D gene: TRBD1
J gene: TRBJ2-1
clone size: -
CDR3 DNA: TGTGCCAGCAGTGTACCCGGGACAGGGGCCAATGAGCAGTTCTTC
CDR3 protein: CASSVPGTGANEQFF

V gene: TRBV7-2
D gene: -
J gene: TRBJ2-2
clone size: -
CDR3 DNA: TGTGCCAGCAGCCCAGCGGGGGAGCTGTTTTTT
CDR3 protein: CASSPAGELFF

V gene: TRBV5-1
D gene: -
J gene: TRBJ1-3
clone size: -
CDR3 DNA: TGCGCCGGACGAATAGAGGGGGAATCCACTGGAAACACCATATATTTT
CDR3 protein: CAGRIEGESTGNTIYF

V gene: TRBV14
D gene: -
J gene: TRBJ2-7
clone size: many
CDR3 DNA: TGTGCCAGCAGCCCGGGGGCCGAGCAGTACTTC
CDR3 protein: CASSPGAEQYF

V gene: TRBV29-1
D gene: -
J gene: TRBJ1-4
clone size: -
CDR3 DNA: TGCAGCGTTAAGGGGATCGATGAAAAACTGTTTTTT
CDR3 protein: CSVKGIDEKLFF

V gene: TRBV9
D gene: -
J gene: TRBJ2-7
clone size: few
CDR3 DNA: TGTGCCAGCAGCGTAGACCCCGGGGGTGGCTCCTACGAGCAGTACTTC
CDR3 protein: CASSVDPGGGSYEQYF

V gene: TRBV2
D gene: TRBD2
J gene: TRBJ2-7
clone size: -
CDR3 DNA: TGTGCCAGCAGTGGTGGTCTAGCGGGATACGAGCAGTACTTC
CDR3 protein: CASSGGLAGYEQYF

V gene: TRBV10-1
D gene: TRBD2
J gene: TRBJ2-2
clone size: few
CDR3 DNA: TGCGCCAGCAGTGACACGGGAGGACCCGGGGAGCTGTTTTTT
CDR3 protein: CASSDTGGPGELFF

V gene: TRBV9
D gene: -
J gene: TRBJ2-5
clone size: -
CDR3 DNA: TGTGCCAGCAGCGTAGTCAGGGGTCGAGAGACCCAGTACTTC
CDR3 protein: CASSVVRGRETQYF

V gene: TRBV7-2
D gene: TRBD2
J gene: TRBJ2-2
clone size: few
CDR3 DNA: TGTGCCAGCAGCCCCCGGGGGGTTCTGGGCACCGGGGAGCTGTTTTTT
CDR3 protein: CASSPRGVLGTGELFF

V gene: TRBV27
D gene: -
J gene: TRBJ1-3
clone size: few
CDR3 DNA: TGTGCCAGCAGTCTTGACGACAGCCACGGAAACACCATATATTTT
CDR3 protein: CASSLDDSHGNTIYF

V gene: TRBV7-2
D gene: -
J gene: TRBJ2-3
clone size: -
CDR3 DNA: TGTGCCAGCAGTGCCACAGAGGGGCAGTATTTT
CDR3 protein: CASSATEGQYF

V gene: TRBV5-1
D gene: TRBD1
J gene: TRBJ1-5
clone size: -
CDR3 DNA: TGCGCCAGCAGCCTGAGACAGGGCCCCAATCAGCCCCAGCATTTT
CDR3 protein: CASSLRQGPNQPQHF

V gene: TRBV29-1
D gene: TRBD1
J gene: TRBJ1-2
clone size: -
CDR3 DNA: TGCAGCGTTGTACAGGGGATAGAGGCGGGCTACACCTTC
CDR3 protein: CSVVQGIEAGYTF

V gene: TRBV7-6
D gene: TRBD2
J gene: TRBJ2-7
clone size: -
CDR3 DNA: TGTGCCAGCAGCGCCCTGGGGTCTAGCGGGGCCTCCTACGAGCAGTACTTC
CDR3 protein: CASSALGSSGASYEQYF

V gene: TRBV27
D gene: -
J gene: TRBJ1-5
clone size: -
CDR3 DNA: TGTGCCAGCAGTTTAGGAAGCAATCAGCCCCAGCATTTT
CDR3 protein: CASSLGSNQPQHF

V gene: TRBV5-1
D gene: TRBD1
J gene: TRBJ2-1
clone size: -
CDR3 DNA: TGCGCCAGCAGCCGCATGGGACAGGGGACCAACAATGAGCAGTTCTTC
CDR3 protein: CASSRMGQGTNNEQFF

V gene: TRBV6-1
D gene: TRBD1
J gene: TRBJ1-5
clone size: -
CDR3 DNA: TGTGCCAGCAGTGAAGCCCAGGGGGTGCCCCAGCATTTT
CDR3 protein: CASSEAQGVPQHF

V gene: TRBV9
D gene: -
J gene: TRBJ2-5
clone size: few
CDR3 DNA: TGTGCCAGCAGCGTAGTCGGGGAGACCCAGTACTTC
CDR3 protein: CASSVVGETQYF

V gene: TRBV7-8
D gene: -
J gene: TRBJ1-6
clone size: -
CDR3 DNA: TGTGCCAGCAGCTTGGGGGGCTTTGATTCACCCCTCCACTTT
CDR3 protein: CASSLGGFDSPLHF

V gene: TRBV5-1
D gene: TRBD2
J gene: TRBJ2-3
clone size: -
CDR3 DNA: TGCGCCAGCAGCTTGGAGTCCCCAGCGGGAGACACAGATACGCAGTATTTT
CDR3 protein: CASSLESPAGDTDTQYF

V gene: TRBV2
D gene: -
J gene: TRBJ2-5
clone size: -
CDR3 DNA: TGTGCCAGCAGTGCACAGGGAGGGCAAGAGACCCAGTACTTC
CDR3 protein: CASSAQGGQETQYF